The 21 T cell receptor beta chains given below trace back to one sample, sequenced in a study of T cells after yellow fever vaccination. From the 5' RACE reads, TCRdb called clonotypes with MiXCR, one entry per CDR3 protein. Among about 73,000 distinct CDR3 sequences listed, 7.5% to 8% were seen once. Sequences were derived from CD8+ T cells sorted from PBMCs, sampled on the day of the yellow fever booster vaccination. All receptors come from a man under 40 who received the YFV17D yellow fever vaccine.

This clonotype was detected a few times. Sequence at one end of the junction differs from germline and may be a read error. This chain uses TRBV20-1 with TRBJ1-6, with a possible D match to TRBD1 (5 bases). CDR3 length equals 16 residues. Germline CDR1 reads DFQATT; CDR2 reads SNEGSKA (reference sequence). DNA for the CDR3: TGCTGTGCTAGAGGGGAACGGAGCTCCTATAATTCACCCCTCCACTTT. Residues: CCARGERSSYNSPLHF.

This clonotype was seen more than once but under ten times. The chain combines TRBV20-1 with TRBJ2-7; 9 nucleotides agree with TRBD2. Germline CDR1 and CDR2: DFQATT and SNEGSKA (reference sequence). The CDR3 contains 14 residues. With 3 bases clipped from V and 7 bases from J, the junction kept 10 bases outside the gene matches. In DNA form, the CDR3 reads TGCAGTGCTAGCGGGCTAGCGGGACGATTTGAGCAGTACTTC. Translation gives CSASGLAGRFEQYF.

The CDR3 nucleotides are TGTGCCAGCAGCTTAGCCCGGGACAGTGCTTGCTACAATGAGCAGTTCTTC. It yields the protein CASSLARDSACYNEQFF. The chain links TRBV11-1 to TRBJ2-1; TRBD1 aligns across 7 bases. V lost 0 bases to trimming and J lost 3 bases; unmatched junction nucleotides: 8. Germline V CDR1 and CDR2: SGHAT, FQDESV (reference sequence). This CDR3 contains 17 residues.

The chain combines TRBV20-1 with TRBJ2-7, with 7 bases fitting TRBD2. The ends lost 0 bases at V and 3 bases at J; junction bases unmatched: 8. The CDR3 is 15 residues long. The germline CDR1 and CDR2 sequences are DFQATT and SNEGSKA (reference sequence). CDR3 in amino acids: CSARDSDSGHYEQYF. The CDR3 nucleotides are TGCAGTGCTAGAGATTCGGATAGCGGGCACTACGAGCAGTACTTC.

This clonotype was seen only a few times. The chain combines TRBV10-1 with TRBJ2-1; TRBD2 aligns across 12 bases. This CDR3 has 15 amino acids. The V gene's germline CDR1 is WNHNN and CDR2 SYGVQD (reference sequence). V gave up 4 bases and J gave up 7 bases; unmatched junction bases: 5. CDR3 sequence (DNA): TGCGCCAGCAGTGGACTAGCGGGAGTCCGTAATGAGCAGTTCTTC. Protein sequence: CASSGLAGVRNEQFF.

The table lists this clonotype with many counts. The chain couples TRBV7-8 to TRBJ1-1; tentative D call: TRBD1 (5 bases). Trimming shortened V by 0 bases and J by 5 bases, and 19 bases separated the two germline ends. The germline gives CDR1 SGHVS, CDR2 FQNEAQ. CDR3 size: 17 residues. CDR3 nucleotide sequence: TGTGCCAGCAGCTTAGCGCCGCCGGGGCAGGGAGGGACTGAAGCTTTCTTT. It yields the protein CASSLAPPGQGGTEAFF.

This clonotype occurred many times. V usage is TRBV19 and J usage is TRBJ2-1, with 9 bases aligning to TRBD2. After removal of 3 bases from V and 4 bases from J, the junction contained 1 base not matched to a gene. There are 14 residues in the CDR3. Germline assignment: CDR1 LNHDA and CDR2 SQIVND (reference sequence). The CDR3 DNA reads as TGTGCCAGTAGTATCCTAGCGGGGTACAATGAGCAGTTCTTC. It yields the protein CASSILAGYNEQFF.

This clonotype came up a few times. The V call is TRBV11-2, the J call TRBJ2-7; TRBD2 is a possible D gene (7 bases). This CDR3 spans 15 amino acids. Deletions cut 1 base from V and 4 bases from J, with 14 bases between. The V gene's germline CDR1 is SGHAT and CDR2 FQNNGV. CDR3 protein: CASSLGTGRAYEQYF. CDR3 nucleotides: TGTGCCAGCAGCTTAGGTACAGGGAGGGCATACGAGCAGTACTTC.

This clonotype has a handful of counts. This rearrangement joins TRBV6-5 to TRBJ2-1, with D unresolved. Germline CDR1 is MNHEY and CDR2 is SVGAGI. This CDR3 contains 12 residues. Deletions cut 2 bases from V and 6 bases from J, with 5 bases between. CDR3 nucleotide sequence: TGTGCCAGCAGTTACAATCTCAATGAGCAGTTCTTC. Its translation: CASSYNLNEQFF.

There are many counts of this clonotype. The gene calls are TRBV5-6 and TRBJ2-1, with TRBD2 identical over 9 bases. From germline, CDR1 is SGHDT and CDR2 YYEEEE. The CDR3 loop spans 16 amino acids. Trimming cost V 0 bases and J 2 bases; bases outside gene matches: 3. The CDR3 DNA reads as TGTGCCAGCAGCTTGGATAGCGGGAGTACCTACAATGAGCAGTTCTTC. Its protein product is CASSLDSGSTYNEQFF.

This clonotype appeared many times. This sequence joins TRBV24-1 and TRBJ2-5; the D is unclear. This CDR3 has 15 amino acids. Trimming pared 0 bases from V and 5 bases from J, leaving 12 bases between. In germline, CDR1 is KGHDR, CDR2 SFDVKD. The CDR3, as DNA: TGTGCCACCAGTGATTTGGACTCATTGGGGGAGACCCAGTACTTC. It translates to CATSDLDSLGETQYF.

The chain has TRBV4-3 and TRBJ1-2; D possibly corresponds to TRBD1 (6 bases). Trimming stripped 1 base from V and 5 bases from J, with 14 bases between. CDR1 LGHNA and CDR2 YSLEER come from the germline V gene. The CDR3 runs to 15 residues. The DNA for the CDR3 is TGCGCCAGCAGCCAAGTACAGGGTAAGAGTTATGGCTACACCTTC. This codes for CASSQVQGKSYGYTF.

This clonotype showed up just a few times. The chain joins TRBV7-3 to TRBJ2-5, with D perhaps TRBD1 or TRBD2 (5 bases each). V was shortened by 1 base and J by 1 base, with 7 bases between the two germline ends. The CDR3 runs to 14 residues. From germline, CDR1 is SGHTA and CDR2 FQGTGA. DNA for the CDR3: TGTGCCAGCAGCTTAATGGGGGTCCAAGAGACCCAGTACTTC. Translation: CASSLMGVQETQYF.

This clonotype was observed a few times. V gene TRBV4-2 combines with J gene TRBJ2-1, with D tentatively TRBD2 (5 bases). The germline gives CDR1 LGHNA, CDR2 YNFKEQ. This CDR3 has 16 residues. V gave up 0 bases and J gave up 10 bases, with 19 bases separating them. The CDR3 bases are TGTGCCAGCAGCCAAGATTGGAGAATAGCGCGGGTAGAGCAGTTCTTC. It is translated as CASSQDWRIARVEQFF.

This clonotype has only a few counts. The V and J genes are TRBV10-2 and TRBJ2-7; TRBD2 might be the D (5 bases). Germline loops: CDR1 WSHSY, CDR2 SAAADI. V lost 7 bases, J lost 7 bases, and 11 bases lay in between. The CDR3 spans 11 residues. Here the CDR3 DNA reads TGCGCCAGCATGGGGAGTGAAGAGCAGTACTTC. Protein: CASMGSEEQYF.

CDR3 nucleotides: TGCAGTGCTGCTCTAACTGGACAGGTGTTTAGCAATCAGCCCCAGCATTTT. This translates into CSAALTGQVFSNQPQHF. The J gene is TRBJ1-5, the V gene TRBV20-1; 7 bases line up with TRBD1. The CDR3 is made up of 17 amino acids. The trim removed 5 bases at V and 0 bases at J, leaving 13 bases unmatched. The V gene's germline CDR1 is DFQATT and CDR2 SNEGSKA (reference sequence).

The chain uses TRBV10-3 and TRBJ2-1; D is unresolved. This CDR3 has 14 residues. Looked up from germline, CDR1 is ENHRY and CDR2 is SYGVKD. The ends were cut back, 7 bases at V and 7 bases at J, with 17 bases in the middle. DNA for the CDR3: TGTGCCATCATTGCCGGGTCCAGAGATAATGAGCAGTTCTTC. Protein sequence: CAIIAGSRDNEQFF.

This clonotype was counted between two and nine times. V is TRBV28 and J is TRBJ2-7; TRBD1 matches 8 bases. This CDR3 spans 14 amino acids. Germline V gene lookup returns CDR1 MDHEN and CDR2 SYDVKM. V gave up 8 bases and J gave up 2 bases; unmatched junction bases: 8. The CDR3 protein is CASSQGASTYEQYF. CDR3 DNA sequence: TGTGCCAGCTCTCAGGGGGCGAGCACCTACGAGCAGTACTTC.

In regard to this clonotype: A read error may produce the germline difference seen at one junction end. The chain couples TRBV6-5 to TRBJ2-3, with D maybe TRBD1 (6 bases). Germline CDR1 reads MNHEY; CDR2 reads SVGAGI. This CDR3 region has 15 residues. The CDR3 DNA sequence: TGTGCCAGCAGTTCAGGGGTCCAAAGCAGAGATACGCAGTATTTT. Translated: CASSSGVQSRDTQYF.

The chain carries TRBV4-3 and TRBJ2-7; 9 nucleotides line up with TRBD2. Losses at the gene ends were 0 bases for V and 3 bases for J; bases not matched to a gene: 6. Looked up from germline, CDR1 is LGHNA and CDR2 is YSLEER. The CDR3 covers 16 residues. The CDR3 nucleotides read TGCGCCAGCAGCCAAGAGGGGCTAGCGGGGAACTACGAGCAGTACTTC. This codes for CASSQEGLAGNYEQYF.

This clonotype occurred many times. The CDR3 nucleotides read TGTGCCAGCAGCCAAGACTGGGAAGACTCCTACAATGAGCAGTTCTTC. This codes for CASSQDWEDSYNEQFF. This chain connects TRBV14 to TRBJ2-1; D call uncertain. The CDR3 has 16 amino acids. Per germline, CDR1 SGHDN and CDR2 FVKESK. Trimming shortened V by 0 bases and J by 0 bases, and 9 bases separated the two germline ends.